Below are 31 T cell receptor beta chains sequenced from a single sample in a study of identifying expanded T cells in peripheral blood. Sequencing was performed with immunoSEQ multiplex PCR; in TCRdb, only in-frame clones are kept and a portion is missing. The sample lists about 100,000 clones, 88% seen once, with about 6% in the top ten. Sequencing used blood. The source of these receptors is a person aged 18 to 70 in good health.

The rearrangement links TRBV21-1 to TRBJ2-7; TRBD1 reflects the table's D call only, with no check against the DNA. TRBV21-1 is tagged as a pseudogene. This CDR3 spans 17 amino acids. In nucleotides, the CDR3 is TGTGCCAGCAGCCCCGGTGAGGACAGGGAACCCTTCTACGAGCAGTACTTC. It is translated as CASSPGEDREPFYEQYF.

The count of this clone is one. The chain recombines TRBV7-2 with TRBJ1-2, with 7 nucleotides matching TRBD1. The germline CDR1 and CDR2 sequences are SGHTA and FQGNSA. The CDR3 sequence is 15 residues long. V lost 1 base and J lost 5; bases outside the gene matches: 7. This CDR3 reads CASSLVPRGRYGYTF. CDR3 sequence (DNA): TGTGCCAGCAGCTTAGTACCCAGGGGGAGATATGGCTACACCTTC. The variable domain in full, completed from reference TRBV7-2 and TRBJ1-2, reads GAGVSQSPSNKVTEKGKDVELRCDPISGHTALYWYRQSLGQGLEFLIYFQGNSAPDKSGLPSDRFSAERTGGSVSTLTIQRTQQEDSAVYLCASSLVPRGRYGYTFGSGTRLTVV.

The chain uses TRBV27 and TRBJ1-2; no reliable D call. Germline-derived CDR1 and CDR2 are MNHEY and SMNVEV (reference sequence). V lost 5 bases and J lost 1, with 11 bases in between. The length of the CDR3 is 14 residues. The CDR3 protein is CASSPPGRNYGYTF. The CDR3 coding sequence is TGTGCCAGCAGTCCGCCCGGTCGTAACTATGGCTACACCTTC.

The chain employs TRBV6-6 and TRBJ2-5, with a weak D call TRBD2 (7 bases). Trimming took 8 bases from V and 5 from J, leaving 15 bases between them. This CDR3 has 13 amino acids. Germline V gene sequence: CDR1 MNHNY, CDR2 SVGAGI (reference sequence). CDR3: CASRGGAEETQYF. CDR3 DNA: TGTGCCAGCCGTGGGGGGGCGGAGGAGACCCAGTACTTC.

The chain joins TRBV6-1 to TRBJ1-2, with D possibly matching TRBD1 (6 bases). The CDR3 has 13 amino acids. Looked up from germline, CDR1 is MNHNS and CDR2 is SASEGT. V was shortened by 3 bases and J by 7 bases, with 12 bases between the two germline ends. This CDR3 is CASSETTGSGYTF. The CDR3 DNA reads as TGTGCCAGCAGTGAGACGACAGGTAGTGGCTACACCTTC.

The rearrangement joins TRBV12-5 to TRBJ2-3; 12 bases agree with TRBD2. CDR3 length: 15 amino acids. J gave up 8 bases and V 2 bases, and 5 bases lay outside the gene matches. In germline, CDR1 is LGHNT, CDR2 FRNRAP. The CDR3 loop is CASGLQTSGSGTQYF. The CDR3 DNA reads as TGTGCTAGTGGTTTGCAGACTAGCGGGAGTGGTACGCAGTATTTT.

This clone appeared a few times. The chain joins TRBV7-3 to TRBJ2-5; tentatively, D is TRBD2 (6 bases). CDR3 length: 15 amino acids. Trimming stripped 3 bases from V and 5 bases from J, with 16 bases between. Germline CDR1 SGHTA, CDR2 FQGTGA. DNA for the CDR3: TGTGCCAGCAGCTTGGGCCCGGGGGTTATGGAGACCCAGTACTTC. It specifies CASSLGPGVMETQYF.

This chain connects TRBV19 to TRBJ2-1, with a weak D call TRBD2 (5 bases). Germline V gene lookup returns CDR1 LNHDA and CDR2 SQIVND (reference sequence). CDR3 size: 15 residues. Trimming cost V 4 bases and J 9 bases, with 19 bases left between them. The CDR3 DNA reads as TGTGCCAGTAGTAGGACTCCAGCAAAGTCCGTTGAGCAGTTCTTC. It yields the protein CASSRTPAKSVEQFF.

V usage is TRBV7-9 and J usage is TRBJ1-5; D is undetermined. V lost 3 bases and J 3 bases, leaving 9 bases between the germline ends. CDR3 length: 14 residues. The germline V gene has CDR1 SEHNR and CDR2 FQNEAQ (reference sequence). The CDR3 region has the DNA TGTGCCAGCAGCTTCGTGGGTCCCAATCAGCCCCAGCATTTT. Encoded protein: CASSFVGPNQPQHF.

V and J are TRBV19 and TRBJ1-2; no reliable D call. In germline, CDR1 is LNHDA, CDR2 SQIVND (reference sequence). V dropped 7 bases and J dropped 1 base, with 13 bases sitting between them. This CDR3 is 14 amino acids long. The CDR3 loop is CASTRSTGNYGYTF. The CDR3, as DNA: TGTGCCAGTACCAGGTCGACGGGTAACTATGGCTACACCTTC.

On this clone itself: The sample holds other DNA sequences that translate to the same CDR3. The chain links TRBV19 to TRBJ1-3; no reliable D call. The CDR3 spans 14 residues. V lost 2 bases and J lost 0, with 5 bases in between. Germline CDR1 reads LNHDA; CDR2 reads SQIVND (reference sequence). This CDR3 is CASSILSSGNTIYF. The CDR3 DNA is TGTGCCAGTAGTATACTGAGCTCTGGAAACACCATATATTTT. Full variable domain (rest looked up from reference TRBV19 and TRBJ1-3): DGGITQSPKYLFRKEGQNVTLSCEQNLNHDAMYWYRQDPGQGLRLIYYSQIVNDFQKGDIAEGYSVSREKKESFPLTVTSAQKNPTAFYLCASSILSSGNTIYFGEGSWLTVV.

The J gene is TRBJ2-7, the V gene TRBV27, with 8 bases aligning to TRBD1. Germline CDR1 and CDR2: MNHEY and SMNVEV (reference sequence). This CDR3 region has 14 residues. Trimming took 6 bases from V and 2 from J; bases not matched to a gene: 6. The CDR3 loop is CASSRTGTTYEQYF. CDR3 DNA: TGTGCCAGCAGCCGGACAGGGACAACCTACGAGCAGTACTTC.

The rearrangement joins TRBV30 to TRBJ2-2; D may be TRBD1 or TRBD2 (5 bases each). The CDR3 covers 17 residues. Germline V lookup: CDR1 GTSNPN, CDR2 SVGIG (reference sequence). The V and J ends lost 0 bases and 4 bases respectively, with 18 bases between them. This CDR3 reads CAWSVRGGPSGTGELFF. DNA for the CDR3: TGTGCCTGGAGTGTAAGGGGCGGGCCCTCGGGCACCGGGGAGCTGTTTTTT.

The chain links TRBV5-5 to TRBJ2-7; D uncertain. V lost 3 bases and J 5 bases, leaving 15 bases between the germline ends. CDR1 SGHKS and CDR2 YYEKEE come from the germline V gene (reference sequence). CDR3 length equals 14 residues. CDR3 sequence (DNA): TGTGCCAGCAGCTACAACCCCGCCTGGGACGAGCAGTACTTC. Translating gives CASSYNPAWDEQYF.

This clone was detected only once. The chain combines TRBV6-5 with TRBJ2-7; 14 nucleotides match TRBD2. J gave up 3 bases and V 2 bases, and 0 bases lay outside the gene matches. The CDR3 sequence is 15 residues long. Germline V gene data show CDR1 as MNHEY and CDR2 as SVGAGI. The CDR3 nucleotides are TGTGCCAGCAGTTACGGGACTAGCGGGAGCTACGAGCAGTACTTC. Its protein is CASSYGTSGSYEQYF.

The gene calls are TRBV4-2 and TRBJ2-1; 12 bases match TRBD2. This CDR3 is 17 amino acids long. With V trimmed by 3 bases and J by 10 bases, 13 bases remained unmatched. Germline V lookup: CDR1 LGHNA, CDR2 YNFKEQ. The CDR3 DNA is TGTGCCAGCAGCCAGGCTACTAGCGGGAGGTCCTCCGAAGAGCAGTTCTTC. Protein sequence: CASSQATSGRSSEEQFF.

The chain combines TRBV10-3 with TRBJ2-3, with 10 nucleotides matching TRBD2. The junction had 1 base not matched to a gene; V was cut back by 0 bases and J by 1 base. Germline V gene sequence: CDR1 ENHRY, CDR2 SYGVKD. The CDR3 spans 16 residues. CDR3 in amino acids: CAISESAGGRTDTQYF. The CDR3 DNA is TGTGCCATCAGTGAGTCAGCGGGGGGGCGCACAGATACGCAGTATTTT.

This clone has more than one count but fewer than ten. The chain uses TRBV4-3 and TRBJ2-2; D call uncertain. CDR3 length equals 14 residues. Germline V gene data show CDR1 as LGHNA and CDR2 as YSLEER. Trimming took off 4 bases at V and 3 bases at J, with 9 bases between the two ends. CDR3: CASSPGSDTGELFF. The CDR3 DNA is TGCGCCAGCAGCCCCGGATCGGACACCGGGGAGCTGTTTTTT.

The count of this clone is one. The chain employs TRBV18 and TRBJ1-4; D gene uncertain. Germline CDR1 KGHSH, CDR2 LQKENI. The CDR3 is made up of 15 amino acids. V lost 1 base, J lost 8 bases, and 14 bases lay in between. CDR3 coding DNA: TGTGCCAGCTCACCACTGGCCCCCCGAGAGGAAAAACTGTTTTTT. Protein: CASSPLAPREEKLFF.

The chain recombines TRBV30 with TRBJ2-3, with D tentatively TRBD2 (5 bases). The germline V gene has CDR1 GTSNPN and CDR2 SVGIG (reference sequence). V shed 3 bases and J shed 11 bases, with 18 bases lying between them. The CDR3 contains 13 residues. The CDR3 is CAWSDPGSPGQYF. CDR3 DNA: TGTGCCTGGAGCGACCCGGGGAGCCCGGGGCAGTATTTT.

This clone came up once. CDR3 residues: CSVEGSYEQYF. The CDR3 coding sequence is TGCAGCGTTGAGGGAAGCTACGAGCAGTACTTC. The rearrangement links TRBV29-1 to TRBJ2-7; D ambiguous. The CDR3 contains 11 residues. V shed 3 bases and J shed 3 bases, with 6 bases lying between them. Germline V CDR1 and CDR2: SQVTM, ANQGSEA.

This clone has just a few counts. The CDR3 bases are TGTGCCAGCAGTACGCAGGGTTATGGCTACACCTTC. Its translation is CASSTQGYGYTF. V and J are TRBV6-5 and TRBJ1-2; TRBD1 is a possible D gene (5 bases). The germline V gene encodes CDR1 MNHEY and CDR2 SVGAGI. The CDR3 is made up of 12 amino acids. V lost 5 bases, J lost 5 bases, and 9 bases lay in between.

The chain employs TRBV2 and TRBJ2-5; D unclear. V lost 4 bases, J lost 4 bases, and 4 bases lay in between. The V gene's germline CDR1 is SNHLY and CDR2 FYNNEI. The CDR3 sequence is 11 residues long. CDR3 DNA: TGTGCCAGCAGTGCCGGAGAGACCCAGTACTTC. It encodes CASSAGETQYF.

The genes are TRBV9 and TRBJ1-1; D gene uncertain. The length of the CDR3 is 13 residues. V lost 3 bases and J lost 4, with 10 bases in between. From germline, CDR1 is SGDLS and CDR2 YYNGEE. The DNA for the CDR3 is TGTGCCAGCAGCGGTGGATACAGCACTGAAGCTTTCTTT. Its translation is CASSGGYSTEAFF.

The chain uses TRBV11-2 and TRBJ1-4; D is unresolved. Germline V lookup: CDR1 SGHAT, CDR2 FQNNGV. The ends were cut back, 4 bases at V and 4 bases at J, with 10 bases in the middle. This CDR3 is 14 amino acids long. Written as DNA, the CDR3 is TGTGCCAGCAGCTCCGGGAACCTTAATGAAAAACTGTTTTTT. Amino acids: CASSSGNLNEKLFF.

The chain has TRBV5-6 and TRBJ1-4; D is ambiguous. CDR3 length: 13 amino acids. V lost 4 bases to trimming and J lost 5 bases, with 9 bases between them. Germline-derived CDR1 and CDR2 are SGHDT and YYEEEE. This chain's CDR3 is CASSLGGNEKLFF. CDR3 DNA: TGTGCCAGCAGCCTCGGAGGAAATGAAAAACTGTTTTTT.

The chain combines TRBV5-4 with TRBJ2-1; a possible D gene is TRBD1 (6 bases). Germline CDR1 reads SGHNT; CDR2 reads YYREEE (reference sequence). The V end lost 0 bases, the J end lost 2 bases, and 9 bases lay between the germline ends. CDR3 size: 15 residues. DNA of the CDR3: TGTGCCAGCAGCTTGGGGACAGAAGCCTACAATGAGCAGTTCTTC. Protein: CASSLGTEAYNEQFF. The full variable domain, its missing parts supplied by reference TRBV5-4 and TRBJ2-1, is ETGVTQSPTHLIKTRGQQVTLRCSSQSGHNTVSWYQQALGQGPQFIFQYYREEENGRGNFPPRFSGLQFPNYSSELNVNALELDDSALYLCASSLGTEAYNEQFFGPGTRLTVL.

This clone was counted between two and nine times. The chain uses TRBV11-3 and TRBJ1-2, with D tentatively TRBD1 (5 bases). This CDR3 is 15 amino acids long. Per germline, CDR1 SGHNT and CDR2 YENEEA. The V end was cut by 5 bases, the J end by 5 bases, with 18 bases between. CDR3 protein: CASSPQTENWYGYTF. For the CDR3, the DNA is TGTGCCAGCAGCCCTCAGACAGAAAACTGGTATGGCTACACCTTC.

The sample holds one count of this clone. The J gene is TRBJ1-5, the V gene TRBV6-6; 9 bases are a match to TRBD1. The germline V gene encodes CDR1 MNHNY and CDR2 SVGAGI (reference sequence). The CDR3 extends over 14 amino acids. J lost 6 bases, V lost 6 bases, and 6 bases had no gene match. DNA for the CDR3: TGTGCCAGCAGCCCGGGACAGGGCGGTCAGCCCCAGCATTTT. It specifies CASSPGQGGQPQHF.

The chain links TRBV10-2 to TRBJ2-5; 10 nucleotides agree with TRBD2. The V gene's germline CDR1 is WSHSY and CDR2 SAAADI. This CDR3 is 15 amino acids long. J lost 1 base, V lost 6 bases, and 5 bases had no gene match. CDR3 nucleotides: TGCGCCAGCAGACCCGGACTAGCGGTCCAAGAGACCCAGTACTTC. It specifies CASRPGLAVQETQYF.

This chain links TRBV5-1 with TRBJ2-7; a possible D gene is TRBD1 (5 bases). Germline V gene data show CDR1 as SGHRS and CDR2 as YFSETQ. Trimming removed 0 bases from V and 9 bases from J, with 13 bases in between. This CDR3 contains 13 residues. The CDR3 DNA follows: TGCGCCAGCAGCTTGGACTTCGGTAGGGGGCAGTACTTC. As protein: CASSLDFGRGQYF.